This entry lists 11 T cell receptor beta chains sequenced from one sample in a study of T-cell memory formation after mild COVID-19. TCRdb independently ran MiXCR on the 5' RACE reads; one entry per CDR3 protein. This table has 280,000 or so distinct CDR3 sequences, around 8% appearing once. Sequencing input: PBMCs or a T cell subset sorted from them (not recorded which). Receptors originate from a man between 18 and 35 years old who had mild COVID-19 (a few samples of this study predate the infection). Cell type and time point are not known.

This clonotype was observed a few times. The CDR3 DNA reads TGTGCCAGCAGTTTTCGGGGACAGGGTGATTCACCCCTCCACTTT. Its protein is CASSFRGQGDSPLHF. The V call is TRBV7-8, the J call TRBJ1-6, with TRBD1 matching 9 bases. Unmatched junction bases numbered 8, after V lost 6 bases and J lost 8 bases. The germline gives CDR1 SGHVS, CDR2 FQNEAQ. This CDR3 comprises 15 residues.

J is TRBJ1-1 and V is TRBV4-3; D remains unclear. This CDR3 has 15 residues. V was cut by 1 base and J by 0 bases, with 9 bases left in between. Germline CDR1 is LGHNA and CDR2 is YSLEER. The DNA for the CDR3 is TGCGCCAGCAGCCAAGCGCGGGGAGTGAACACTGAAGCTTTCTTT. It codes for CASSQARGVNTEAFF.

The J gene is TRBJ1-1, the V gene TRBV6-5; perhaps TRBD1 as D (6 bases). CDR3 length equals 15 residues. Between the trimmed V and J ends, which lost 2 bases and 2 bases, there was a span of 12 bases. Germline values: CDR1 MNHEY, CDR2 SVGAGI. CDR3 nucleotide sequence: TGTGCCAGCAGTTACGCAGGACAGCAAAACACTGAAGCTTTCTTT. The encoded protein is CASSYAGQQNTEAFF.

The chain carries TRBV7-2 and TRBJ2-7; the D gene is possibly TRBD2 (6 bases). Germline values: CDR1 SGHTA, CDR2 FQGNSA. Trimming took 1 base from V and 1 from J, leaving 14 bases between them. The CDR3 is made up of 16 amino acids. CDR3 region: CASSLVSLALSYEQYF. Written as DNA, the CDR3 is TGTGCCAGCAGCTTAGTGAGTCTAGCGTTATCCTACGAGCAGTACTTC. Together with reference TRBV7-2 and TRBJ2-7, the CDR3 gives the full variable domain: GAGVSQSPSNKVTEKGKDVELRCDPISGHTALYWYRQSLGQGLEFLIYFQGNSAPDKSGLPSDRFSAERTGGSVSTLTIQRTQQEDSAVYLCASSLVSLALSYEQYFGPGTRLTVT.

The rearrangement joins TRBV4-3 to TRBJ1-2, with no clear D. The V and J ends lost 5 bases and 0 bases respectively, with 16 bases between them. The CDR3 contains 16 residues. Per germline, CDR1 LGHNA and CDR2 YSLEER. CDR3 DNA: TGCGCCAGCAGCTATTCTCGGGAGGATGCTAACTATGGCTACACCTTC. Its translation is CASSYSREDANYGYTF.

The chain is built from TRBV7-6 and TRBJ1-4, with 9 positions matching TRBD1. CDR1 is SGHVS, CDR2 FNYEAQ, per germline. The CDR3 is made up of 14 amino acids. The V and J ends lost 1 base and 9 bases, in that order; junction bases with no gene match: 3. The CDR3 coding sequence is TGTGCCAGCAGCTTAGATGGGACAGGGAAAAAACTGTTTTTT. This sequence encodes CASSLDGTGKKLFF.

This clonotype was observed a handful of times. The chain combines TRBV29-1 with TRBJ1-3; D call uncertain. Germline CDR1 SQVTM, CDR2 ANQGSEA. V lost 2 bases, J lost 1 base, and 3 bases lay in between. The CDR3 runs 12 residues. The CDR3 loop reads CSVEISGNTIYF. CDR3 DNA sequence: TGCAGCGTTGAAATTTCTGGAAACACCATATATTTT.

Notes on this clonotype: At one end, the junction sequence differs from germline, possibly due to a read error. The chain uses TRBV7-2 and TRBJ2-5, with 8 nucleotides matching TRBD2. Germline assignment: CDR1 SGHTA and CDR2 FQGNSA. The CDR3 loop spans 13 amino acids. The CDR3 loop is CARSLGTRETQYF. The CDR3 DNA reads TGTGCCAGAAGCTTGGGGACTAGGGAGACCCAGTACTTC.

This clonotype showed up many times. This chain joins TRBV5-1 and TRBJ1-1; D ambiguous. The germline V gene encodes CDR1 SGHRS and CDR2 YFSETQ. This CDR3 spans 16 amino acids. Trimming took 2 bases from V and 0 from J, leaving 14 bases between them. The CDR3 DNA reads as TGCGCCAGCAGCTTTCAACCAGAGGGCATGAACACTGAAGCTTTCTTT. This gives the protein CASSFQPEGMNTEAFF.

This clonotype was found many times. Here the CDR3 reads CASSPSGSNNEQFF. The CDR3, as DNA: TGCGCCAGCAGCCCGAGCGGGAGCAACAATGAGCAGTTCTTC. The chain employs TRBV5-1 and TRBJ2-1, with 8 bases that match TRBD2. Germline V gene lookup returns CDR1 SGHRS and CDR2 YFSETQ. V lost 4 bases, J lost 5 bases, and 5 bases stayed unmatched. CDR3 length equals 14 residues.

The chain employs TRBV12-3 or TRBV12-4 and TRBJ2-2; D is tentatively TRBD1 or TRBD2 (6 bases each). This CDR3 is built from 15 residues. The V gene lost 7 bases and the J gene lost 1 base, with 13 bases spanning the gap. The DNA for the CDR3 is TGTGCCAGCACGTCCCGGGGGCGGAACACCGGGGAGCTGTTTTTT. The encoded protein is CASTSRGRNTGELFF.